This record covers a single T cell receptor (beta chain). Its antigen is unidentified. Only CD45RO-negative cells positively selected for CCR7 counted as naive CD8 cells, so terminally differentiated effector memory CD45RA+ cells were excluded. Donors comprised healthy HIV-negative adults lacking recent acute infections or vaccinations. This sample was included in a study of shared clonotypes between healthy human individuals. Study findings and constraints: In having few donors, the study represented limited genetic and exposure-history diversity.

The data were produced by immunoSEQ multiplex PCR, yet TCRdb's version contains in-frame clones alone and is incomplete. The top ten hold around 1.1% of the sample, which has millions of clones, about 95% seen once. The receptor comes from a young man in good health. The sample taken for sequencing was naive CD8+ T cells sorted from blood.

Written as DNA, the CDR3 is TGTGCCAGCGGGGTGTCGTTACAAGGGGAGCAGTTCTTC. It codes for CASGVSLQGEQFF. This chain connects TRBV2 to TRBJ2-1; D is unresolved. CDR1 and CDR2 (germline): SNHLY, FYNNEI. The germline V and J ends were trimmed by 8 bases and 10 bases, with 18 bases remaining between them. This CDR3 is 13 amino acids long.